This T cell receptor (beta chain) is from a study of CD8 T cells in Susac syndrome. On the study more broadly: Patients with Susac syndrome were, at the time of blood collection, therapy-naive, maintained on corticosteroids, or maintained on intravenous immunoglobulin alone. General study points: Susac-specific public clones were found in both the total CD8+ and the CD8+ TEMRA repertoires, with around 16 in the former and 4 to 6 in the latter. The TCR sequencing and HLA analysis in the study involved a relatively small number of individuals, as the study acknowledged.

In regard to this clonotype: Its antigen is unknown.

Reverse transcription of about 0.5 to 1 ug RNA used random hexamers. Using its own MiXCR run on the immunoSEQ multiplex PCR reads, TCRdb lists one record per CDR3 protein. Among roughly 76,000 distinct CDR3 sequences listed, 80% to 95% were seen once. TEMRA cells were FACS-enriched and CD8+ and CD4+ T cells negatively isolated. Trimming cost V 8 bases and J 5 bases, with 16 bases left between them. This CDR3 has 14 residues. Germline V CDR1 and CDR2: MNHEY, SVGEGT. Sequencing was performed on CD8+ T cells from PBMCs. The receptor comes from a human donor with Susac syndrome. The chain employs TRBV6-2 or TRBV6-3 and TRBJ1-5; D may be TRBD1 (6 bases). The CDR3 region has the DNA TGTGCCAGCGGCAGCGACAGGAGAGATCAGCCCCAGCATTTT. Residues: CASGSDRRDQPQHF.